What follows is one T cell receptor (beta chain) and its context. What it recognizes is unknown. This sample is part of a study of Ad26.COV2.S vaccination and SARS-CoV-2 variants. General observations from the study: Measures of TCR breadth and depth may have fallen short of total T cell responses.

The V end lost 4 bases, the J end lost 0 bases, and 10 bases lay between the germline ends. The CDR3 sequence is 15 residues long. Germline CDR1 and CDR2: LGHNA and YNFKEQ. Treatment specified: around 19 received Ad26.COV2.S at low or high dose, single or two shots; about 5 received placebo; per-sample allocation not given. Samples analyzed were those drawn on day 63 after the first vaccine or placebo injection. Within Boston, the person who donated was an adult of 18-55 years. Data came from immunoSEQ multiplex PCR; TCRdb stores just in-frame clones and leaves some out. The sample has under 300,000 clones, around 88% seen once.

This chain links TRBV4-2 with TRBJ1-5; D remains unclear. The sequences come from peripheral blood, collected in a trial of Ad26.COV2.S vaccine versus placebo. The receptor was isolated from a person between 18 and 60 years old who received the Ad26.COV2.S COVID-19 vaccine or a placebo. For the CDR3, the DNA is TGTGCCAGCAGCCCCCAAGACCGTAGCAATCAGCCCCAGCATTTT. Its protein product is CASSPQDRSNQPQHF.